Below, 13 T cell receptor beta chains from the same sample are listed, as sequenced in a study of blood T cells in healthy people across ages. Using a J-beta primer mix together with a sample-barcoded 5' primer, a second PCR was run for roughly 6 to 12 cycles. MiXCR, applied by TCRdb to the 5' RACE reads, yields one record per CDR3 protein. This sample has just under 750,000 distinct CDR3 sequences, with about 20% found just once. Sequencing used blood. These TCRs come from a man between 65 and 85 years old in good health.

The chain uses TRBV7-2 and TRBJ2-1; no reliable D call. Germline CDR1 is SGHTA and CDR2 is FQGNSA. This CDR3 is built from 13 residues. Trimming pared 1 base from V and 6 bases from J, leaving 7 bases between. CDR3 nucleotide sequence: TGTGCCAGCAGCTTAGAACCCGCCAATGAGCAGTTCTTC. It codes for CASSLEPANEQFF.

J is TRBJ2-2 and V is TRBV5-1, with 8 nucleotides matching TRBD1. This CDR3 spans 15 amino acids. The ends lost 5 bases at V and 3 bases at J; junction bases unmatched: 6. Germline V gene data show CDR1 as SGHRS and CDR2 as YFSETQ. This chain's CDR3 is CASSPGGPHTGELFF. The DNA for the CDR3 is TGCGCCAGCAGTCCAGGGGGCCCGCACACCGGGGAGCTGTTTTTT.

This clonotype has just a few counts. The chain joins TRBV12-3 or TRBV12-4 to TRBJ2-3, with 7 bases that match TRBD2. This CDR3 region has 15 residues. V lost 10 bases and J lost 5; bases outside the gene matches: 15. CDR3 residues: CATRIVGSGKDTQYF. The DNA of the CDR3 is TGTGCCACCAGGATCGTGGGGAGCGGGAAAGATACGCAGTATTTT.

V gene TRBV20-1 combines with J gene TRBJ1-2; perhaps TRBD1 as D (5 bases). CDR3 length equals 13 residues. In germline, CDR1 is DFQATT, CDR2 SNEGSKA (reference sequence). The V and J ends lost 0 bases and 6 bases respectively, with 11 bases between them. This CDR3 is CSARDPGIDGYTF. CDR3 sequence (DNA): TGCAGTGCTAGAGATCCAGGGATAGATGGCTACACCTTC.

CDR3 nucleotides: TGTGCCAGCAGGAAGGAGGGACTACCCGAAGAGACCCAGTACTTC. It encodes CASRKEGLPEETQYF. The chain carries TRBV12-3 or TRBV12-4 and TRBJ2-5; 7 nucleotides agree with TRBD2. This CDR3 comprises 15 residues. With V trimmed by 6 bases and J by 3 bases, 10 bases remained unmatched.

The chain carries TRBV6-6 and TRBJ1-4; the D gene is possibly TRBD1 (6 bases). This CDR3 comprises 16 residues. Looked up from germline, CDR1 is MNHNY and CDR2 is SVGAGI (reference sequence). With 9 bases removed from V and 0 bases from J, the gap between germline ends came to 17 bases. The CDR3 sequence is CASLKGTTATNEKLFF. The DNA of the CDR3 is TGTGCCAGTTTAAAAGGGACAACCGCAACTAATGAAAAACTGTTTTTT.

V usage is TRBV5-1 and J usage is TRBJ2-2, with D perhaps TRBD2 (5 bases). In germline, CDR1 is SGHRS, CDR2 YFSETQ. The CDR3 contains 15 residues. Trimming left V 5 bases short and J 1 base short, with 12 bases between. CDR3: CASRERAQNTGELFF. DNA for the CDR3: TGCGCCAGCAGGGAGAGGGCCCAGAACACCGGGGAGCTGTTTTTT. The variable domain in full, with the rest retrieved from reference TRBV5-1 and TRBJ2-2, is KAGVTQTPRYLIKTRGQQVTLSCSPISGHRSVSWYQQTPGQGLQFLFEYFSETQRNKGNFPGRFSGRQFSNSRSEMNVSTLELGDSALYLCASRERAQNTGELFFGEGSRLTVL.

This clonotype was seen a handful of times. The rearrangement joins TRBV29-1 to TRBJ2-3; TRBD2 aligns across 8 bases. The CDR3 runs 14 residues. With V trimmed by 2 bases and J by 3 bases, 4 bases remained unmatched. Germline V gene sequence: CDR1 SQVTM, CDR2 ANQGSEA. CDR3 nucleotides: TGCAGCGTTGAATCGAGCGGGAGTACAGATACGCAGTATTTT. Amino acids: CSVESSGSTDTQYF.

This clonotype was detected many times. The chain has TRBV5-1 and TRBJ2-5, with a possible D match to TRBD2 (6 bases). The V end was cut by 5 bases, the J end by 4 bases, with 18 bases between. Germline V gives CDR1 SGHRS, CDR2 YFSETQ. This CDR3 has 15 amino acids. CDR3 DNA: TGCGCCAGCAGATTTTTGTTTGGGACTGGAGAGACCCAGTACTTC. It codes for CASRFLFGTGETQYF.

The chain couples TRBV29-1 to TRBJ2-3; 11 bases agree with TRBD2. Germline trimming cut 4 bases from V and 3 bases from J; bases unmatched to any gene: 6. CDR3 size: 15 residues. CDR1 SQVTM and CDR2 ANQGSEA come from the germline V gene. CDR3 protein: CSVVFASGRTDTQYF. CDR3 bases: TGCAGCGTTGTTTTTGCTAGCGGGAGGACAGATACGCAGTATTTT.

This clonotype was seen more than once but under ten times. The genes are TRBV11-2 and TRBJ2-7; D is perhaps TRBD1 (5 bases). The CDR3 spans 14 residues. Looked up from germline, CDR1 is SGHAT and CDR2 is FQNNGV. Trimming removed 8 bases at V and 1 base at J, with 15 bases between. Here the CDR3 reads CASGMVRGSYEQYF. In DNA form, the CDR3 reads TGTGCCAGCGGAATGGTTAGGGGTTCCTACGAGCAGTACTTC.

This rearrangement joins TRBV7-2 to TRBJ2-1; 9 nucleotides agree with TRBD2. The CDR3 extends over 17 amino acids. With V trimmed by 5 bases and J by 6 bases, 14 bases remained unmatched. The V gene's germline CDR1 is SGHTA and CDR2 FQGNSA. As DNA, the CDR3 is TGTGCCAGCAGCCCCTACTTAGCGGGAGACCTTGGCAATGAGCAGTTCTTC. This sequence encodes CASSPYLAGDLGNEQFF.

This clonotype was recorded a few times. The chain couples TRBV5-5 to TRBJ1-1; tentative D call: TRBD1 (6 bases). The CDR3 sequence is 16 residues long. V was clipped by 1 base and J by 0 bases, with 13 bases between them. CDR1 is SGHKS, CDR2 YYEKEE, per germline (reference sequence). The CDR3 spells CASSLSGRGMNTEAFF. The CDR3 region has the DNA TGTGCCAGCAGCTTGAGCGGCAGGGGAATGAACACTGAAGCTTTCTTT.